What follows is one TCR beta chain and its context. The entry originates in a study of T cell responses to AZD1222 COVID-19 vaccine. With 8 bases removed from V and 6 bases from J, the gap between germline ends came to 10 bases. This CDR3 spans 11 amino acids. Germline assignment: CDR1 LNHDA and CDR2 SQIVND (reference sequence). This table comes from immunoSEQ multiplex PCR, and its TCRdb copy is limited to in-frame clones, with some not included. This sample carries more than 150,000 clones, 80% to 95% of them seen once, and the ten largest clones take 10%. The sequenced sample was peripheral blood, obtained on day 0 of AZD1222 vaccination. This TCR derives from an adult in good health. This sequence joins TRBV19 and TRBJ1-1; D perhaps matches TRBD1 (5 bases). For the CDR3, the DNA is TGTGCCAGTCACCGAGGGGCTGAAGCTTTCTTT. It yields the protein CASHRGAEAFF.